A single sample gave rise to the 5 T cell receptor beta chains below, sequenced in a study of T cell responses to AZD1222 COVID-19 vaccine. Here immunoSEQ multiplex PCR was the method, and the copy in TCRdb shows in-frame clones only, minus some. Here the sample spans 130,000 or so clones, around 94% being singletons. This specimen was peripheral blood, taken on day 0 of AZD1222 vaccination. Receptors were obtained from an adult in good health.

This clone was recorded once. The chain carries TRBV7-2 and TRBJ2-2; 8 positions agree with TRBD2. The germline V gene encodes CDR1 SGHTA and CDR2 FQGNSA. Unmatched junction bases numbered 5, after V lost 3 bases and J lost 5 bases. The CDR3 consists of 15 residues. The CDR3 DNA follows: TGTGCCAGCAGCTTTGAGCGGGAGAGGACCGGGGAGCTGTTTTTT. It is translated as CASSFERERTGELFF. Complete variable domain (other parts from reference TRBV7-2 and TRBJ2-2): GAGVSQSPSNKVTEKGKDVELRCDPISGHTALYWYRQSLGQGLEFLIYFQGNSAPDKSGLPSDRFSAERTGGSVSTLTIQRTQQEDSAVYLCASSFERERTGELFFGEGSRLTVL.

The J gene is TRBJ1-2, the V gene TRBV6-2 or TRBV6-3, with a weak D call TRBD1 (5 bases). CDR1 and CDR2 from the germline V gene are MNHEY and SVGEGT. The CDR3 consists of 14 residues. Trimming pared 4 bases from V and 8 bases from J, leaving 17 bases between. The CDR3 DNA is TGTGCCAGCAGTTTGTCAGGGAGCTGGTCCGGCTACACCTTC. It specifies CASSLSGSWSGYTF.

The V call is TRBV3-1 (or the pseudogene TRBV3-2), the J call TRBJ2-2, with D unresolved. CDR3 size: 15 residues. CDR1 is LGHDT and CDR2 is YNNKEL in the germline V gene (reference sequence). V lost 4 bases to trimming and J lost 8 bases, with 17 bases between them. The CDR3 DNA reads as TGTGCCAGCAGCCCACGACACCTAACGGCGGGGGAGCTGTTTTTT. It encodes CASSPRHLTAGELFF.

The chain uses TRBV11-2 and TRBJ2-7; 10 bases map to TRBD2. This CDR3 has 16 amino acids. CDR1 SGHAT and CDR2 FQNNGV come from the germline V gene. Germline trimming cut 1 base from V and 2 bases from J; bases unmatched to any gene: 5. In DNA form, the CDR3 reads TGTGCCAGCAGCTTAGTACCTAGCGGGAGTACCTACGAGCAGTACTTC. Protein product: CASSLVPSGSTYEQYF.

The chain employs TRBV4-3 and TRBJ2-3, with 13 bases lining up with TRBD2. V shed 3 bases, J shed 5 bases, and the junction held 8 bases outside the gene matches. Germline values: CDR1 LGHNA, CDR2 YSLEER. CDR3 length: 17 residues. This CDR3 is CASSHHLTSGRQDTQYF. CDR3 coding DNA: TGCGCCAGCAGCCATCACCTGACTAGCGGGAGGCAAGATACGCAGTATTTT.